This is a list of T cell receptor beta chains from one sample in a study of response to subunit inactivated influenza vaccine. One entry per CDR3 protein results from TCRdb running MiXCR on the RT-PCR reads. The sample includes hundreds of thousands of distinct CDR3 sequences, roughly 8.2% of them seen just once. The material sequenced was PBMCs from blood, taken around 25 months after vaccination. These receptors were obtained from a man aged 50-75 years who received an inactivated influenza vaccine. The CDR3 runs from the conserved cysteine through the conserved F or W.

J,V,CDR3
TRBJ1-5,TRBV4-1,CASSGDRARNQPQHF
TRBJ2-2,TRBV6-2/TRBV6-3,CASSYPSAGGPISGELFF
TRBJ1-2,TRBV28,CASSSTVAYGYTF
TRBJ2-4,TRBV20-1,CSARELRGGQYF
TRBJ2-1,TRBV24-1,CATSDPPAGAHNEQFF
TRBJ2-3,TRBV5-1,CASSLGQGFQDTQYF
TRBJ2-7,TRBV3-1,CASSQTLTYEQYF
TRBJ2-1,TRBV20-1,CSATHGLAGGRSSYNEQFF
TRBJ2-3,TRBV10-3,CAIKRGQGTDTQYF
TRBJ2-7,TRBV9,CASSVGPPYEQYF
TRBJ1-2,TRBV5-1,CASSSPTGNYGYTF
TRBJ1-2,TRBV21-1,CASSKGDNRNYGYTF
TRBJ1-3,TRBV4-3,CASSQDLAQEAGNTIYF
TRBJ1-4,TRBV6-1,CASRAGNEKLFF
TRBJ1-5,TRBV5-1,CASSEDPGNQPQHF
TRBJ1-2,TRBV20-1,CSARDTRGGEYGYTF
TRBJ2-1,TRBV4-3,CASSQDNRAVEQFF
TRBJ2-1,TRBV29-1,CSVEYQGARNEQFF
TRBJ2-2,TRBV6-4,CASRGTGNTRELFF
TRBJ2-1,TRBV12-3/TRBV12-4,CASSLGQTRYNEQFF
TRBJ2-1,TRBV20-1,CSASGTSDANEQFF
TRBJ2-4,TRBV27,CASSFGGYIQYF
TRBJ2-7,TRBV10-3,CAISPGLDGEQYF
TRBJ2-7,TRBV5-1,CASSLVGQQGSYEQYF
TRBJ1-5,TRBV11-2,CASSLGYKGQGGSQPQHF
TRBJ2-1,TRBV5-1,CASSLYRDRQFF
TRBJ2-5,TRBV29-1,CSVVRSGETQYF
TRBJ2-4,TRBV12-3/TRBV12-4,CASSLDRVLGEFKNIQYF
TRBJ2-7,TRBV12-3/TRBV12-4,CASSTTGQGSYEQYF
TRBJ1-2,TRBV12-3/TRBV12-4,CASTLAGLGGYTF
TRBJ2-7,TRBV4-3,CASSRDRSGEQYF
TRBJ1-1,TRBV20-1,CSARDRETGWKNTEAFF
TRBJ2-1,TRBV4-1,CASSQEWWNEQFF
TRBJ1-5,TRBV5-8,CATGGTQPQHF
TRBJ2-7,TRBV20-1,CSATTGGWYEQYF
TRBJ1-5,TRBV20-1,CSARGWERDGQPQHF
TRBJ2-4,TRBV4-1,CASSQAPGPKNIQYF
TRBJ1-1,TRBV5-1,CASSIDRPGEAFF
TRBJ1-5,TRBV20-1,CSARQGVNQPQHF
TRBJ2-3,TRBV6-5,CASSYRMTDTQYF
TRBJ2-1,TRBV4-3,CAGSQDGGKVNEQFF
TRBJ2-2,TRBV4-3,CASSQVKTSGATGELFF
TRBJ2-3,TRBV24-1,CATSDPRGQGADTQYF
TRBJ1-5,TRBV10-3,CAISERQGDQPQHF
TRBJ2-2,TRBV2,CASDAATGELFF
TRBJ1-5,TRBV12-3/TRBV12-4,CASSLEQGRHQPQHF
TRBJ2-1,TRBV20-1,CSARHPIGGSLDEQFF
TRBJ1-4,TRBV20-1,CSARPQAINEKLFF
TRBJ1-2,TRBV9,CASSDGHRSVASYGYTF
TRBJ1-5,TRBV7-8,CASRGEMNQPQHF
TRBJ2-7,TRBV20-1,CSAGNRGTYEQYF
TRBJ2-7,TRBV7-2,CASSLARDYEQYF
TRBJ2-3,TRBV20-1,CSAKGLAGITDTQYF
TRBJ1-1,TRBV29-1,CSVEGRGVGTEAFF
TRBJ1-3,TRBV28,CASSWGGKIGSGNTIYF